The source of this T cell receptor beta chain is a study of metastatic and nonmetastatic thyroid tumors. TCRdb re-called clones via MiXCR from the PCR reads. Of roughly 40,000 clones listed, about 15% were seen once; the top ten hold 5% to 7.5%. This clone was recorded at least ten times. What it binds is unknown. A much larger clone lies one base from this, so it may be a read error. Additional DNA sequences in this sample encode the identical CDR3. Study-wide findings and caveats: It was reportedly found that TCR beta diversity was significantly higher in malignant thyroid tumors than in benign nodules, a difference seen in both blood and tumor samples.

Each patient came to thyroid surgery without any prior treatment (of any kind). The clonotype comes from a male donor with papillary thyroid cancer or a benign thyroid nodule (not recorded which). Some clones in this sample may be carry-over from other donors' samples. The specimen was blood.

CDR3 in amino acids: CALGVWNQPQHF. The CDR3 nucleotides are TGTGCCCTGGGCGTTTGGAATCAGCCCCAGCATTTT. The chain is built from TRBV7-2 and TRBJ1-5; unclear D gene. The CDR3 covers 12 residues. Trimming removed 11 bases from V and 4 bases from J, with 12 bases in between. Germline V lookup: CDR1 SGHTA, CDR2 FQGNSA.